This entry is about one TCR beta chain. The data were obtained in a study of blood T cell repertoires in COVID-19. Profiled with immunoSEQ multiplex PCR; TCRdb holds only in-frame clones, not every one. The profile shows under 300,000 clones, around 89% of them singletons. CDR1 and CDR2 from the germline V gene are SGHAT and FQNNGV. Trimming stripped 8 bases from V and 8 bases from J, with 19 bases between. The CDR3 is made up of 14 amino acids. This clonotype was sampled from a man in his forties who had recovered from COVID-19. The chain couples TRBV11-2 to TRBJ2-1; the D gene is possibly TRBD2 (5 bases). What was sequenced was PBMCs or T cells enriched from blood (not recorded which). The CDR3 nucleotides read TGTGCCAGCTCCGGGATCCGGTGGGTCGATGAGCAGTTCTTC. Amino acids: CASSGIRWVDEQFF. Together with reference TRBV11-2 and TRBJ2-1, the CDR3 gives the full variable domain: EAGVAQSPRYKIIEKRQSVAFWCNPISGHATLYWYQQILGQGPKLLIQFQNNGVVDDSQLPKDRFSAERLKGVDSTLKIQPAKLEDSAVYLCASSGIRWVDEQFFGPGTRLTVL.